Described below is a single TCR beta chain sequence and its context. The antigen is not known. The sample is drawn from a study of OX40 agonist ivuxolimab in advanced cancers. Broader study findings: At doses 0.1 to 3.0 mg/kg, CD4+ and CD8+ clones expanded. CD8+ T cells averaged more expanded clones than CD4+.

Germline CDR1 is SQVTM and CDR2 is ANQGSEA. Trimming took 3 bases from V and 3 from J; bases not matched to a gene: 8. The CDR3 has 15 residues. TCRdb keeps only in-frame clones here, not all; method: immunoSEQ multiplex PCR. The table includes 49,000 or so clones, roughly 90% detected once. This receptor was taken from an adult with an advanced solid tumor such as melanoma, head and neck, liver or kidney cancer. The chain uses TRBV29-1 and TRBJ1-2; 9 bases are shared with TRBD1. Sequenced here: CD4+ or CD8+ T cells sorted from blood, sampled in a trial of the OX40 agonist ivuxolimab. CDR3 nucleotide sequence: TGCAGCGTTGATTGGGACAGGGAAGTGGACTATGGCTACACCTTC. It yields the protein CSVDWDREVDYGYTF. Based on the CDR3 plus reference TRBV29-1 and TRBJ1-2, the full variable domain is SAVISQKPSRDICQRGTSLTIQCQVDSQVTMMFWYRQQPGQSLTLIATANQGSEATYESGFVIDKFPISRPNLTFSTLTVSNMSPEDSSIYLCSVDWDREVDYGYTFGSGTRLTVV.